Included here is one T cell receptor beta chain sequence, with context. Its antigen is undetermined. The data originate from a study of T cells in Graves' hyperthyroidism and ophthalmopathy. Study-wide results and limits: The model forecast ophthalmopathy, anticipating it by a median approximately 7 months before onset. Ophthalmopathy was distinguished from stable hyperthyroidism by 13 V-J signatures.

This CDR3 is 17 amino acids long. The ends lost 1 base at V and 12 bases at J; junction bases unmatched: 18. TCR beta CDR3 sequences were amplified from RNA transcripts. TCR CDR3 underwent first-round RT-PCR with the HTBI primer set. One entry per CDR3 protein results from TCRdb running MiXCR on the multiplex PCR reads. The data contain approximately 260,000 distinct CDR3 sequences, around 15% of them singletons. Each patient was aged 18 to 65 and had newly diagnosed hyperthyroidism of under 2 months' duration. Source material for PBMCs was 10 ml fresh peripheral blood. The chain recombines TRBV12-3 or TRBV12-4 with TRBJ2-7; 10 positions match TRBD2. Sequencing input: blood. This TCR was recovered from a woman between 50 and 59 years old with Graves' hyperthyroidism that later progressed to Graves' ophthalmopathy. CDR3 protein: CASSLVSGTSEFLRLYF. CDR3 nucleotide sequence: TGTGCCAGCAGTTTAGTGTCCGGGACTAGCGAGTTCCTACGATTGTACTTC.